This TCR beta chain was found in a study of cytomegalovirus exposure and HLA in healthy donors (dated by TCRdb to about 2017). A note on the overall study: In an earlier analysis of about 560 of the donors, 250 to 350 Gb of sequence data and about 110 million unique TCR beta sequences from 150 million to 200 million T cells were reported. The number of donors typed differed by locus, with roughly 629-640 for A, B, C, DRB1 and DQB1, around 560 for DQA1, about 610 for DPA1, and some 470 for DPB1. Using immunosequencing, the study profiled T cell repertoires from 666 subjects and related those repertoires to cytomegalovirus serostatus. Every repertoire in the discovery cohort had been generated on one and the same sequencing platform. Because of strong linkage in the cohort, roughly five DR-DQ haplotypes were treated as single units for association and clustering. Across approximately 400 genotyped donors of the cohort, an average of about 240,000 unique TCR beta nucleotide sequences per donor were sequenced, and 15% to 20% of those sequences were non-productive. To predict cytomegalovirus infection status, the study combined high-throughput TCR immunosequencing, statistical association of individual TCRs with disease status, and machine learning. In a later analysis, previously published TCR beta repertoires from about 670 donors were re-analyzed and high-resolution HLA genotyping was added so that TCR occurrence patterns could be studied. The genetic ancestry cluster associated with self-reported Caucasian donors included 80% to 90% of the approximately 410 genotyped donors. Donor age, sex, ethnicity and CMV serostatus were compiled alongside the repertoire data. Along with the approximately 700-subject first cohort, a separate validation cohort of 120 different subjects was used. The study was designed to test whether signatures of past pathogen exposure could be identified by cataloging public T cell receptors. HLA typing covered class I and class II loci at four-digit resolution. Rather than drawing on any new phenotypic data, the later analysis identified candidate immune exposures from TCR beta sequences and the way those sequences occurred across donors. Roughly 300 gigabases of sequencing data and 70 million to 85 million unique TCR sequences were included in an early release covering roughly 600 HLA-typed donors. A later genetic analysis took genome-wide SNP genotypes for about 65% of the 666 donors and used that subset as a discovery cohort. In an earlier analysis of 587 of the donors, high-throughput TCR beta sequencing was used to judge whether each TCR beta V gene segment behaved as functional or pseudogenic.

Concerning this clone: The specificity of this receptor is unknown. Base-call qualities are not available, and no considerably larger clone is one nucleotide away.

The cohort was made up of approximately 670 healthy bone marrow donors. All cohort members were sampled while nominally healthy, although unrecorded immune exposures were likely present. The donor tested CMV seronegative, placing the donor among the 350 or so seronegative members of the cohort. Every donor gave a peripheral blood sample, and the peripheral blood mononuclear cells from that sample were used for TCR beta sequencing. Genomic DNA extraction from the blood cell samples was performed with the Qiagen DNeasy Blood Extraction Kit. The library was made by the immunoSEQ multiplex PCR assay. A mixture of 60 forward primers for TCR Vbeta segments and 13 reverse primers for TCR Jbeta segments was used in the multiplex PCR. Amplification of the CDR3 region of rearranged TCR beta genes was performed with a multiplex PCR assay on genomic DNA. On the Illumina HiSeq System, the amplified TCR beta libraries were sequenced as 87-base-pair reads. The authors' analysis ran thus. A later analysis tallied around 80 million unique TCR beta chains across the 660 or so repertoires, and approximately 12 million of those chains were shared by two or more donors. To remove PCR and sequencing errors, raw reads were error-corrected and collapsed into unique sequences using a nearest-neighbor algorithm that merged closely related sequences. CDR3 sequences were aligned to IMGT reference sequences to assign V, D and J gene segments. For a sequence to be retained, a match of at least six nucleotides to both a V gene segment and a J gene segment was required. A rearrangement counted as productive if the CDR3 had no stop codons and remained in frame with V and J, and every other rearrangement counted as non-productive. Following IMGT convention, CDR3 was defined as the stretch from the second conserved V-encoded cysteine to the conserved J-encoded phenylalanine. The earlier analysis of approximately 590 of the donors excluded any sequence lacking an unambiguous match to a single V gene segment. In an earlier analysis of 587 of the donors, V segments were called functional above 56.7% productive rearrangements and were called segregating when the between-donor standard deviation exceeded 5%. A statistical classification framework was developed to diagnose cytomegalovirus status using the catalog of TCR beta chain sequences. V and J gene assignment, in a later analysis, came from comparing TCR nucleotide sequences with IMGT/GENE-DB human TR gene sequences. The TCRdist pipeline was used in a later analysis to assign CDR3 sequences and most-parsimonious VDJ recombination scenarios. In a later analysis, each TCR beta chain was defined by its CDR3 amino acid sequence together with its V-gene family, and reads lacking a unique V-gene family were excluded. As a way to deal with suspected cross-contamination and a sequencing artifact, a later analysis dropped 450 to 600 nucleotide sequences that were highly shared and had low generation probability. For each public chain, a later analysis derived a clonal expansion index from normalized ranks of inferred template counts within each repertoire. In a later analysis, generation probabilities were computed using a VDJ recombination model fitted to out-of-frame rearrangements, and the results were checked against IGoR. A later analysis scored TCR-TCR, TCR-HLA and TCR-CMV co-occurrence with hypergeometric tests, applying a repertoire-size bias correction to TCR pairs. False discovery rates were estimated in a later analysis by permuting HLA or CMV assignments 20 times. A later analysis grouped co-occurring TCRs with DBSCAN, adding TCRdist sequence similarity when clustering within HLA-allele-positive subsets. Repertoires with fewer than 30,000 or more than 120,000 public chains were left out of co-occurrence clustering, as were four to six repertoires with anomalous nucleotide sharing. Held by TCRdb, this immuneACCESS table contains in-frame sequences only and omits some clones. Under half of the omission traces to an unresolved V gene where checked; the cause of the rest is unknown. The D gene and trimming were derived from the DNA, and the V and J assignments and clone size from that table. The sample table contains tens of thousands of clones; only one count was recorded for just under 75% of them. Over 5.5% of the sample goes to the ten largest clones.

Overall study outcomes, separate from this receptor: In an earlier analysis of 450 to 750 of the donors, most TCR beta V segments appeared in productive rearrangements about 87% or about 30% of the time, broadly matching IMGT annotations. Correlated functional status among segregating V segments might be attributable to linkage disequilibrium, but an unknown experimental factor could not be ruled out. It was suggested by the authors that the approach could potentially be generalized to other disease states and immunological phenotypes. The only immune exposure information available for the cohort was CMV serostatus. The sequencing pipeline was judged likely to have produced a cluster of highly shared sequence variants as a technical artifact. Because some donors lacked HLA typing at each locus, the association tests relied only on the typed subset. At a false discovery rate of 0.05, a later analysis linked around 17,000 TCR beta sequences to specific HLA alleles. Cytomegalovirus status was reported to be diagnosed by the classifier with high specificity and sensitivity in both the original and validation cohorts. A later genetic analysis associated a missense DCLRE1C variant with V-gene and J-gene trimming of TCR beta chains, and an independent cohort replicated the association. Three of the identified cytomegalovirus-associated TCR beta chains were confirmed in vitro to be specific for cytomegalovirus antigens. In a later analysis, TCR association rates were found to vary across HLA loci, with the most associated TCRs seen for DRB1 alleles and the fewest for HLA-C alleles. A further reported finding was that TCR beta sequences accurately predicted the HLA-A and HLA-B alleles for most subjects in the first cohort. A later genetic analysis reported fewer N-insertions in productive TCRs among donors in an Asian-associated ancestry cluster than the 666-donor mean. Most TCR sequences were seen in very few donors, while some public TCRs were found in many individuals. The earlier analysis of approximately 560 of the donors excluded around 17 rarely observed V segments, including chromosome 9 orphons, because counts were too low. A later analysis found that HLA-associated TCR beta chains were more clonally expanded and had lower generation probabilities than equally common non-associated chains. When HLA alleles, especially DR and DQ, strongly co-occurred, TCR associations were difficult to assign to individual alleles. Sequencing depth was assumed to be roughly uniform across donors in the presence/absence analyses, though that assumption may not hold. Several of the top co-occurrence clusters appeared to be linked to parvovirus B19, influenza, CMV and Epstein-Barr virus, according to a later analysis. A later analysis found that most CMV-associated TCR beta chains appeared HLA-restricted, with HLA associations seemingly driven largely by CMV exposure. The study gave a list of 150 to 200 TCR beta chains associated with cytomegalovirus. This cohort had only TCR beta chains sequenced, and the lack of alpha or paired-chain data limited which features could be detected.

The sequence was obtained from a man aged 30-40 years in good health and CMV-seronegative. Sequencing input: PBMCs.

The sequenced DNA is TGCGCCAGCAGTGATCCCTTCGGCGGCAATGAGCAGTTCTTC. Its amino acids are CASSDPFGGNEQFF. Recombination linked TRBV10-2 to TRBJ2-1; no D gene call is confident. CDR1 WSHSY and CDR2 SAAADI were looked up in the germline V gene. The germline ends are 12 bases apart after V is trimmed by 3 bases and J by 6 bases. The cysteine opens and the phenylalanine closes a CDR3 of 14 amino acids. Here the CDR3 DNA is all that survives: 42 bases in frame from base 1.